One sample yielded the 5 T cell receptor beta chains listed below, sequenced in a study of tumor-infiltrating lymphocytes in primary liver carcinoma. Blood RNA originated from unsorted whole blood, with germline DNA additionally extracted. Constant-region priming of around 500 ng total RNA yielded TCR beta cDNA. Amplification in three nested multiplex PCR rounds with slightly modified ARM-PCR gave rise to TCR beta libraries. Two initial PCR rounds of about 11 cycles each paired TRBV1-TRBV30 forward primers with a C-beta reverse primer. TCRdb re-derived calls from the multiplex PCR reads in MiXCR, one entry per CDR3 protein. The top ten clones hold about 9.4% of a sample with 300,000 to 400,000 distinct CDR3 sequences, 65% of them seen once. Sequencing was carried out using peripheral blood. These receptor sequences come from a man aged 40-55 years with primary liver carcinoma and hepatitis B virus infection.

This clonotype has only one observation. This may stem from a read error, because a much larger clone lies one nucleotide away. It is likely a read error, because the conserved phenylalanine at the end of the CDR3 is missing. The V and J genes are TRBV12-3 or TRBV12-4 and TRBJ2-1, with D tentatively TRBD2 (6 bases). Trimming shortened V by 5 bases and J by 2 bases, and 13 bases separated the two germline ends. This CDR3 contains 15 residues. The CDR3 sequence: CASSPRDSTYNEQFI. The CDR3 coding sequence is TGTGCCAGCAGTCCACGGGACTCCACCTACAATGAGCAGTTCATC.

In regard to this clonotype: A read error may explain this, as a much larger clone is one base away. The gene calls are TRBV6-2 or TRBV6-3 and TRBJ1-1; D is possibly TRBD1 (5 bases). Germline CDR1 and CDR2: MNHEY and SVGEGT. CDR3 length equals 13 residues. CDR3 region: CVSRSQGGTEAFF. CDR3 sequence (DNA): TGTGTCAGCAGAAGTCAGGGAGGAACTGAAGCTTTCTTT.

The rearrangement links TRBV9 to TRBJ2-1; 7 positions match TRBD2. The CDR3 length is 14 residues. V lost 0 bases, J lost 4 bases, and 1 base stayed unmatched. Germline V gives CDR1 SGDLS, CDR2 YYNGEE. CDR3 loop: CASSVGGGYNEQFF. The CDR3 coding sequence is TGTGCCAGCAGCGTAGGGGGGGGTTACAATGAGCAGTTCTTC.

The rearrangement links TRBV5-4 to TRBJ2-7, with TRBD1 as a possible D gene (5 bases). Germline V gives CDR1 SGHNT, CDR2 YYREEE (reference sequence). Trimming pared 0 bases from V and 8 bases from J, leaving 15 bases between. The CDR3 is 14 residues long. CDR3 nucleotides: TGTGCCAGCAGCTTGGGAGCAGGGCGAGACAAGCAGTACTTC. Encoded protein: CASSLGAGRDKQYF.

As for this clonotype: A much larger clone differs from this one at a single base, so this may be a read error. The chain has TRBV11-2 and TRBJ1-1, with a possible D match to TRBD1 (5 bases). Trimming took 1 base from V and 7 from J, leaving 10 bases between them. Germline CDR1 SGHAT, CDR2 FQNNGV. This CDR3 has 13 residues. The CDR3 coding sequence is TGTGCCAGCAGCTTAGTTCTTGACAGTGAAGCTTTCTTT. Amino acid sequence: CASSLVLDSEAFF.